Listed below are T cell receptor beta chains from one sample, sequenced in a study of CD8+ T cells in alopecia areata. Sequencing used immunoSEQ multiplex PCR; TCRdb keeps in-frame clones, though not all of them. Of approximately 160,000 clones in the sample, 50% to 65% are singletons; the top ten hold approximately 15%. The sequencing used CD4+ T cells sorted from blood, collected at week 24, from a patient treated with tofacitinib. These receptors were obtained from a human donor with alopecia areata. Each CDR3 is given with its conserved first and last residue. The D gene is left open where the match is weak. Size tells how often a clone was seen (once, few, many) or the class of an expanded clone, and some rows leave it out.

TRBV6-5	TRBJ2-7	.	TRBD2	TGTGCCAGCAGTTACTCGATAGGCGGGGGGCTCTACGAGCAGTACTTC	CASSYSIGGGLYEQYF
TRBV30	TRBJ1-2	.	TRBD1	TGTGCCTCTACACGAGGACAGGGGGTAGACTATGGCTACACCTTC	CASTRGQGVDYGYTF
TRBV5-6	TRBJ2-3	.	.	TGTGCCAGCAGCTTGTTTCGGGGGAGAGAGACAGATACGCAGTATTTT	CASSLFRGRETDTQYF
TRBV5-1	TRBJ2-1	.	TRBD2	TGCGCCAGCAGCCCTGAAAGCGGGGGATACAATGAGCAGTTCTTC	CASSPESGGYNEQFF
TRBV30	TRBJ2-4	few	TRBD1	TGTGCCTGGAGCCCGGGACAGGTGACTACAAACATTCAGTACTTC	CAWSPGQVTTNIQYF
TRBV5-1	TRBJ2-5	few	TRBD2	TGCGCCAGCAGCTTGGGGGCTAGCGGGAAAGAGACCCAGTACTTC	CASSLGASGKETQYF
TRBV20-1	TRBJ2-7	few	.	TGCAGTGCTACAGGGGGAGGGGAGCAGTACTTC	CSATGGGEQYF
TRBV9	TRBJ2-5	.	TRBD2	TGTGCCAGCAGCGTTGGACACTCCGGGACTAGCGAGACCCAGTACTTC	CASSVGHSGTSETQYF
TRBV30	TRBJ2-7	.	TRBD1	TGTGCCTGGAGTAGGACAGGTGATTTGTCCGAGCAGTACTTC	CAWSRTGDLSEQYF
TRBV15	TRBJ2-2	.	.	TGTGCCACCAGCAGAGATCACGGCTTCACCGGGGAGCTGTTTTTT	CATSRDHGFTGELFF
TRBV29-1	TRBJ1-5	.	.	TGCAGCGTTTTCGAACCGGACCGGTCGGCCCAGCATTTT	CSVFEPDRSAQHF
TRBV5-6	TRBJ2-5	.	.	TGTGCCAGCAGCCAACAAGAGACCCAGTACTTC	CASSQQETQYF
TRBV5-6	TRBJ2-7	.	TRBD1	TGTGCCAGCAGCTTGGCAGTTGGGACAGGGGCCTACGAGCAGTACTTC	CASSLAVGTGAYEQYF
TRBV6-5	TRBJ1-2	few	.	TGTGCCAGCAGCCGAGGGACGGATGGCTACACCTTC	CASSRGTDGYTF
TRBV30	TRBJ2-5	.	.	TGTGCCTGGCAAACGGGACGCGGGCTCCAGGAGACCCAGTACTTC	CAWQTGRGLQETQYF
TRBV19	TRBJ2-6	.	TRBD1	TGTGCCAGTAGTCCGCGGACAGGTGGGGCCAACGTCCTGACTTTC	CASSPRTGGANVLTF
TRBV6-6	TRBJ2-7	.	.	TGTGCCAGCAGTTACAGGGTATACGAGCAGTACTTC	CASSYRVYEQYF
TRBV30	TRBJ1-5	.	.	TGTGCCTGGACCCCGGGAGCAGCGAGGGGTCAGCCCCAGCATTTT	CAWTPGAARGQPQHF
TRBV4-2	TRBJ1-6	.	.	TGTGCCAGCAGCCAAGGAGCGGCAGGGGAATCACCCCTCCACTTT	CASSQGAAGESPLHF
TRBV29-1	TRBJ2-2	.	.	TGCAGCGTACGACAGAGGTTGGACACCGGGGAGCTGTTTTTT	CSVRQRLDTGELFF
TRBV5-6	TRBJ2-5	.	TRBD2	TGTGCCAGCAGCTTCAGCGGGGGGGCGAGAGGGGCGGAGACCCAGTACTTC	CASSFSGGARGAETQYF
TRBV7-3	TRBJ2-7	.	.	TGTGCCAGCAGCCCTAGCTCCAACGGGCCCTACGAGCAGTACTTC	CASSPSSNGPYEQYF
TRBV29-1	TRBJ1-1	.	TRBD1	TGCAGCGGAGGACAGGGGGGGTTTTACACTGAAGCTTTCTTT	CSGGQGGFYTEAFF
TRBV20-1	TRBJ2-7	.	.	TGCAGTGCGGGGGGCTACGAGCAGTACTTC	CSAGGYEQYF
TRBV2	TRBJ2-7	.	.	TGTGCCAGCAGCTACAGACAATGGGGGTCCTCCTACGAGCAGTACTTC	CASSYRQWGSSYEQYF
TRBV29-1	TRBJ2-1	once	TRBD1	TGCAGCGTTGAGACGGCGGGGGACAGGGGACCATATGAGCAGTTCTTC	CSVETAGDRGPYEQFF
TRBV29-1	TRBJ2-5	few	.	TGCAGCGTTGAAGATTTGGAGACCCAGTACTTC	CSVEDLETQYF
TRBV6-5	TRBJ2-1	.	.	TGTGCCAGCAGACGGGGGTACAATGAGCAGTTCTTC	CASRRGYNEQFF
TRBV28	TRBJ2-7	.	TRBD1	TGTGCCAGCATGACAGGGGTTGGCTACGAGCAGTACTTC	CASMTGVGYEQYF
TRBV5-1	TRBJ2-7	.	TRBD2	TGCGCCAGCACGACTAGCGGGGGTTACGAGCAGTACTTC	CASTTSGGYEQYF
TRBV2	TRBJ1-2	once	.	TGTGCCAGCAGTGAATTTTCGGGCTCCAATAGCTACACCTTC	CASSEFSGSNSYTF
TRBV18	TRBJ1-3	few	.	TGTGCCAGCTCACGATCTGCCGGAAACACCATATATTTT	CASSRSAGNTIYF
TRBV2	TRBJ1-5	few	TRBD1	TGTGCCAGCAAGCTTTCCGGGACAGGGGAAAATCAGCCCCAGCATTTT	CASKLSGTGENQPQHF
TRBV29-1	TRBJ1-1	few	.	TGCAGCGTTGTTCCCCGGATTGACAGTTCGAACACTGAAGCTTTCTTT	CSVVPRIDSSNTEAFF
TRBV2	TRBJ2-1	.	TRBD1	TGTGCCAGCAGTGCGGGACAGGGAGTATACAATGAGCAGTTCTTC	CASSAGQGVYNEQFF
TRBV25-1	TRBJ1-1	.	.	TGTGCCAGCAGTGAGTGGGCCGAAAAGGGCACTGAAGCTTTCTTT	CASSEWAEKGTEAFF
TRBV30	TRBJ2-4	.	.	TGTGCCTGGAGAATTACAAACATTCAGTACTTC	CAWRITNIQYF
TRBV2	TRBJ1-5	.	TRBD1	TGTGCCAGCGGTCAGACAGGGGATCAGCCCCAGCATTTT	CASGQTGDQPQHF
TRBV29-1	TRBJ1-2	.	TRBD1	TGCAGCGTTAGAGACGGGACAGCAAACTATGGCTACACCTTC	CSVRDGTANYGYTF
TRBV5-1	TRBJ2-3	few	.	TGCGCCAGCAAAAGGGATCGGGGCGCGGGCACAGATACGCAGTATTTT	CASKRDRGAGTDTQYF
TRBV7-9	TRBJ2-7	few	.	TGTGCCAGCAGCCCCTATTACGAGCAGTACTTC	CASSPYYEQYF
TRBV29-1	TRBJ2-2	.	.	TGCAGCGTTGTTGGGGTGAACACCGGGGAGCTGTTTTTT	CSVVGVNTGELFF
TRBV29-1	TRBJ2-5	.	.	TGCAGCGTTGATCCCAAGGGCTCCCAAGAGACCCAGTACTTC	CSVDPKGSQETQYF
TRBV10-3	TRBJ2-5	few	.	TGTGCCATCAGTGAGTCCCAGGGGAAAGAGACCCAGTACTTC	CAISESQGKETQYF
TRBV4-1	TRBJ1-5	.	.	TGCGCCAGCAGCCAAGGGGCCGAGCCCCAGCATTTT	CASSQGAEPQHF
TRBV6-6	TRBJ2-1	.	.	TGTGCCAGCAGGGCGACAGCCGCGGCTACCAATGAGCAGTTCTTC	CASRATAAATNEQFF
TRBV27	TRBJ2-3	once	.	TGTGCCAGCAGTCCCATCCAGGGTTCTAGCACAGATACGCAGTATTTT	CASSPIQGSSTDTQYF
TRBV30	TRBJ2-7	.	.	TGTGCCTGGAGTGTAACAGGCCCGACTTCCTACGAGCAGTACTTC	CAWSVTGPTSYEQYF
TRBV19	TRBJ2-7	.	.	TGTGCCAGTAGTATCTCTGGGGACTACGAGCAGTACTTC	CASSISGDYEQYF
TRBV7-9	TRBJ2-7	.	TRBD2	TGTGCCAGCATACAGACTAGCGGGACCTACGGGGAGCAGTACTTC	CASIQTSGTYGEQYF
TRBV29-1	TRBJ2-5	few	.	TGCAGCGTTGAGCTTCGGGAGCACCTCGGGGGGACCCAGTACTTC	CSVELREHLGGTQYF
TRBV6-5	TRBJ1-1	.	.	TGTGCCAGCAGCCTGCCTCGAGGCACTGAAGCTTTCTTT	CASSLPRGTEAFF
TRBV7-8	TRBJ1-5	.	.	TGTGCCAGCAGCTTAATCAGCAATCAGCCCCAGCATTTT	CASSLISNQPQHF
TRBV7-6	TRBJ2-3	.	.	TGTGCCAGCACTCAGATGTCGGGGGGCACCACAGATACGCAGTATTTT	CASTQMSGGTTDTQYF
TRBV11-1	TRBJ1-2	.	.	TGTGCCAGCAGCTTAGGATCGGCGATCCACTATGGCTACACCTTC	CASSLGSAIHYGYTF